Below, one T cell receptor (beta chain) is given with its context. This sample was taken from a study of blood T cell repertoires in COVID-19. Across the study: Donors in the United States, Italy and Spain gave samples during acute or convalescent COVID-19. Sample material is recorded as cDNA or gDNA derived from T cells, B-cell-depleted T cells, or PBMCs.

The V gene's germline CDR1 is MDHEN and CDR2 SYDVKM. Trimming left V 8 bases short and J 1 base short, with 16 bases between. CDR3 length equals 15 residues. The authors' processing: Amplifying reference gene primers gave estimates of nucleated cell counts. Profiled with immunoSEQ multiplex PCR; TCRdb holds only in-frame clones, not every one. D and trimming come from the DNA, and the V and J calls and clone size come from that table. The sample carries around 90,000 clones, about 80% recorded once. The source is a human donor in a cohort sampled during active COVID-19. V and J are TRBV28 and TRBJ2-3, with D possibly TRBD2 on 6 matching bases. What was sequenced was peripheral blood. The CDR3 nucleotides are TGTGCCAGCCTACTGGGGGGAGCTCGCACAGATACGCAGTATTTT. Protein: CASLLGGARTDTQYF.